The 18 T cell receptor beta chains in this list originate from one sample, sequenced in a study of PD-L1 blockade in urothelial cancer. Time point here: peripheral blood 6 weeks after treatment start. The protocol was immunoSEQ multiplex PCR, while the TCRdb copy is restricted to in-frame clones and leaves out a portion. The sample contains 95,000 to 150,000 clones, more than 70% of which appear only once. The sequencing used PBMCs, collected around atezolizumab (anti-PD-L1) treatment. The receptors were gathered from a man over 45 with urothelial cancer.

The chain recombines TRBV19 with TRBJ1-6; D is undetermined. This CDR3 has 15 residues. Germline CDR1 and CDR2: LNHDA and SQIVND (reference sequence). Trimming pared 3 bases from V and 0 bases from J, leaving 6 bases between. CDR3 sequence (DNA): TGTGCCAGTAGTATTGCCAGCTCCTATAATTCACCCCTCCACTTT. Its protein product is CASSIASSYNSPLHF.

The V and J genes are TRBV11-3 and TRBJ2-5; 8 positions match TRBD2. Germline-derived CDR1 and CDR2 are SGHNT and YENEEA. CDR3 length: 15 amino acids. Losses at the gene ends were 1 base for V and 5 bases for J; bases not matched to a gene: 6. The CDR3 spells CASSLAGRAWETQYF. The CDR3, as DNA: TGTGCCAGCAGCTTAGCCGGGAGGGCTTGGGAGACCCAGTACTTC.

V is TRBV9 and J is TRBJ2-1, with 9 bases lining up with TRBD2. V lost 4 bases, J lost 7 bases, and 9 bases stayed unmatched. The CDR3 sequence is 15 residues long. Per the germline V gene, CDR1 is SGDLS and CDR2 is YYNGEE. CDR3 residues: CASSQRGAGFNEQFF. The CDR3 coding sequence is TGTGCCAGCAGCCAGCGGGGGGCAGGTTTTAATGAGCAGTTCTTC.

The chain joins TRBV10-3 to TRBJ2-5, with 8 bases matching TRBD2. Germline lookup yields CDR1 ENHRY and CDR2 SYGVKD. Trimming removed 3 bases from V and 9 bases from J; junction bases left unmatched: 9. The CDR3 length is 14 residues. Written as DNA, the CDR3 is TGTGCCATCAGTGATGCCCAGCGGGAGAAATCCCAGTACTTC. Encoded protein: CAISDAQREKSQYF.

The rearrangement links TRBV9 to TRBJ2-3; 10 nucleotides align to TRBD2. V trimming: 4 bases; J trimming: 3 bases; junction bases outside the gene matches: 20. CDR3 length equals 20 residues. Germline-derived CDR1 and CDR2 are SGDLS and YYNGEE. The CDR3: CASSPHGWVAGGTLTDTQYF. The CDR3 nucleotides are TGTGCCAGCAGCCCTCACGGGTGGGTAGCGGGAGGAACACTTACAGATACGCAGTATTTT.

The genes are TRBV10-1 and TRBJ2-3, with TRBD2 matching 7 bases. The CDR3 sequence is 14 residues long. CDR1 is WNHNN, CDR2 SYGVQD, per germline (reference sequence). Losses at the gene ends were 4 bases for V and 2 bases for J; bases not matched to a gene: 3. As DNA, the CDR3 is TGCGCCAGCAGTGCGGGGGGACTCACAGATACGCAGTATTTT. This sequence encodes CASSAGGLTDTQYF.

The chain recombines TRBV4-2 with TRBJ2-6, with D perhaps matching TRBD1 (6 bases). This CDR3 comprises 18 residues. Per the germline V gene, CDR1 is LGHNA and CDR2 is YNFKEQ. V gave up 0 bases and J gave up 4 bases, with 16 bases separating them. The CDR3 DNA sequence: TGTGCCAGCAGCCAAGATATGGGCAGGGGATCCGGGGCCAACGTCCTGACTTTC. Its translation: CASSQDMGRGSGANVLTF.

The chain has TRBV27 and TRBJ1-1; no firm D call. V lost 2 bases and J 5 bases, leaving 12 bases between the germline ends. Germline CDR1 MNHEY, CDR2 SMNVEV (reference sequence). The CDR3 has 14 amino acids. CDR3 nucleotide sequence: TGTGCCAGCAGTTTAGGTTTGGGAGGGACTGAAGCTTTCTTT. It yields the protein CASSLGLGGTEAFF.

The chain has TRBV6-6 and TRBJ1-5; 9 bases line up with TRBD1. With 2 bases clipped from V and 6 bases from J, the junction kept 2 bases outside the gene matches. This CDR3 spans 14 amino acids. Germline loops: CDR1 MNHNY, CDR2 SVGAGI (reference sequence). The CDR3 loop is CASSYAGQGQPQHF. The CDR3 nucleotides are TGTGCCAGCAGTTACGCGGGACAGGGTCAGCCCCAGCATTTT.

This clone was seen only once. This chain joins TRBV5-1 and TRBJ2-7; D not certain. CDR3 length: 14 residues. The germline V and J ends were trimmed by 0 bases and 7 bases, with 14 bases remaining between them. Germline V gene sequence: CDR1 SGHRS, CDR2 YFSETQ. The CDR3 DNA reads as TGCGCCAGCAGCTTGGTGCCAGGCCTCCGAGAGCAGTACTTC. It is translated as CASSLVPGLREQYF.

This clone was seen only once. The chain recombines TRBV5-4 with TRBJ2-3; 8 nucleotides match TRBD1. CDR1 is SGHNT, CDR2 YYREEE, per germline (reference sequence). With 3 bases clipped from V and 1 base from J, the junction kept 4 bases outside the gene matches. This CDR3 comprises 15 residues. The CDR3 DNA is TGTGCCAGCAGCTCGACAGGGGCCCGCACAGATACGCAGTATTTT. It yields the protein CASSSTGARTDTQYF.

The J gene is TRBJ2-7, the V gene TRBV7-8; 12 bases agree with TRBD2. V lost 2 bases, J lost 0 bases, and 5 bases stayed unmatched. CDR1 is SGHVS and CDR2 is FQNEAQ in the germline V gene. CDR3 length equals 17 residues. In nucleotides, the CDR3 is TGTGCCAGCAGCTTAATGCTAGCGGGAGGGTCCTCCTACGAGCAGTACTTC. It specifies CASSLMLAGGSSYEQYF.

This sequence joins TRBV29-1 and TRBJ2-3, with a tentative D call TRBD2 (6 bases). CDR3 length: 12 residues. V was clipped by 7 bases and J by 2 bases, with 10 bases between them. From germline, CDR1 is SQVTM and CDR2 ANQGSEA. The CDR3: CSGGLSTDTQYF. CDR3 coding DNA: TGCAGCGGGGGACTCTCCACAGATACGCAGTATTTT.

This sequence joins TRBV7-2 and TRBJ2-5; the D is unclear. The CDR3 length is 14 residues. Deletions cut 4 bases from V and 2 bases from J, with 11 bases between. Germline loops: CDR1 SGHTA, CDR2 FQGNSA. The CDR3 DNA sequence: TGTGCCAGCAGCTACCTGGGCCTGCAAGAGACCCAGTACTTC. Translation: CASSYLGLQETQYF. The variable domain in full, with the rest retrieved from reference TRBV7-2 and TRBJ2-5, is GAGVSQSPSNKVTEKGKDVELRCDPISGHTALYWYRQSLGQGLEFLIYFQGNSAPDKSGLPSDRFSAERTGGSVSTLTIQRTQQEDSAVYLCASSYLGLQETQYFGPGTRLLVL.

In DNA, the CDR3 is TGTGCCAGCAGTGGGGGGGGACAGGAGAACACTGAAGCTTTCTTT. Translated: CASSGGGQENTEAFF. V and J are TRBV6-1 and TRBJ1-1; 8 positions match TRBD1. Germline CDR1 and CDR2: MNHNS and SASEGT. CDR3 length: 15 residues. J gave up 1 base and V 4 bases, and 5 bases lay outside the gene matches.

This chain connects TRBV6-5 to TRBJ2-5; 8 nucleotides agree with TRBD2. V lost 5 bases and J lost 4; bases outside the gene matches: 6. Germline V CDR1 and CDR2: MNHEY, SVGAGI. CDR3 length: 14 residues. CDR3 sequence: CASSKSGSGETQYF. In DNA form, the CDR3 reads TGTGCCAGCAGTAAAAGCGGGAGTGGAGAGACCCAGTACTTC.

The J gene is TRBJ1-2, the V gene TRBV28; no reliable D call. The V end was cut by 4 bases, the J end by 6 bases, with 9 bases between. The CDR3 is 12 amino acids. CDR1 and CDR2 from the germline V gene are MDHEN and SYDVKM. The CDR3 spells CASSSGPDGYTF. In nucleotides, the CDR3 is TGTGCCAGCAGTTCGGGTCCGGATGGCTACACCTTC.

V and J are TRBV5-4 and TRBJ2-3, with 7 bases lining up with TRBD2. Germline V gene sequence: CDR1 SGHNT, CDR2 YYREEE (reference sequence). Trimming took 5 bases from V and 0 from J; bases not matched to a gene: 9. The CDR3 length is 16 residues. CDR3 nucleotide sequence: TGTGCCAGCAGACCCGAACTAGCGACTAGCACAGATACGCAGTATTTT. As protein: CASRPELATSTDTQYF.